The 25 T cell receptor beta chains below were found in one sample sequenced in a study of regulatory T cells. These TCRs are of unknown antigen specificity. Notes on the study in general: In CD3G-deficient patients, conventional CD4+ T cells were enriched for hydrophobic CDR3 residues at positions 6 and 7.

Primers: 52 TRBV forward and 13 TRBJ reverse. Clones were read by immunoSEQ multiplex PCR, and TCRdb kept only the in-frame ones, dropping some. The table shows some 30,000 clones, with roughly 92% occurring only once. The sequenced sample consisted of conventional CD4+ T cells sorted from blood. The receptors shown here come from a child aged 2-15 years with CD3G deficiency.

This clone was seen just once. The chain carries TRBV6-1 and TRBJ2-4; no clear D gene. Germline CDR1 MNHNS, CDR2 SASEGT. This CDR3 is built from 14 residues. V shed 4 bases and J shed 8 bases, with 15 bases lying between them. CDR3 DNA: TGTGCCAGCAGTGGAGGCGTAGCCCGGGACATTCAGTACTTC. Protein sequence: CASSGGVARDIQYF.

CDR3 loop: CASSLAPGRGGTDTQYF. The CDR3 DNA sequence: TGCGCCAGCAGCTTGGCCCCGGGGAGAGGGGGCACAGATACGCAGTATTTT. The rearrangement uses TRBV5-1 and TRBJ2-3; D could derive from TRBD1 or TRBD2 (5 bases each). CDR1 SGHRS and CDR2 YFSETQ come from the germline V gene. The length of the CDR3 is 17 residues. Trimming pared 0 bases from V and 1 base from J, leaving 15 bases between.

This chain links TRBV28 with TRBJ2-2; D is perhaps TRBD1 or TRBD2 (5 bases each). This CDR3 has 14 residues. V was shortened by 4 bases and J by 3 bases, with 9 bases between the two germline ends. In germline, CDR1 is MDHEN, CDR2 SYDVKM. In DNA form, the CDR3 reads TGTGCCAGCAGTTCCATGGGGGACACCGGGGAGCTGTTTTTT. It yields the protein CASSSMGDTGELFF.

The V gene is TRBV6-4, the J gene TRBJ2-1; D uncertain. Trimming cost V 0 bases and J 7 bases, with 4 bases left between them. The CDR3 covers 12 residues. The V gene's germline CDR1 is MRHNA and CDR2 SNTAGT. The chain's CDR3 is CASSDSWNEQFF. CDR3 DNA sequence: TGTGCCAGCAGTGACTCGTGGAATGAGCAGTTCTTC.

This clone was recorded once. The chain combines TRBV5-1 with TRBJ2-3; a weak D match, TRBD1 (6 bases). The CDR3 is 14 amino acids. Looked up from germline, CDR1 is SGHRS and CDR2 is YFSETQ. V lost 4 bases and J lost 1, with 10 bases in between. CDR3 residues: CASSTRQGTDTQYF. The CDR3 DNA is TGCGCCAGCAGCACAAGACAGGGCACAGATACGCAGTATTTT.

V gene TRBV27 combines with J gene TRBJ2-2, with a possible D match to TRBD1 (7 bases). The CDR3 runs 17 residues. V shed 6 bases and J shed 9 bases, with 26 bases lying between them. Germline V gene data show CDR1 as MNHEY and CDR2 as SMNVEV (reference sequence). The CDR3 DNA sequence: TGTGCCAGCAGCTCTACCGCGGGACAGTCACGTCCCCGGGAGCTGTTTTTT. Translating it yields CASSSTAGQSRPRELFF.

This chain links TRBV28 with TRBJ2-7, with D possibly TRBD1 on 5 matching bases. V dropped 6 bases and J dropped 3 bases, with 18 bases sitting between them. The CDR3 has 15 amino acids. CDR1 is MDHEN and CDR2 is SYDVKM in the germline V gene. CDR3 coding DNA: TGTGCCAGCAGCCGACGGACACCACCGTTCTACGAGCAGTACTTC. This sequence encodes CASSRRTPPFYEQYF.

The chain joins TRBV21-1 to TRBJ2-7; the table's D gene call, TRBD2, was not cross checked with the DNA. TRBV21-1 is recorded as a pseudogene. The CDR3 has 13 residues. The chain's CDR3 is CASSTEARNEQYF. Written as DNA, the CDR3 is TGTGCCAGCAGCACTGAGGCGCGGAACGAGCAGTACTTC.

This chain links TRBV28 with TRBJ1-5, with D uncertain. The CDR3 loop spans 14 amino acids. Between the trimmed V and J ends, which lost 8 bases and 6 bases, there was a span of 17 bases. CDR1 and CDR2 (germline): MDHEN, SYDVKM. CDR3 sequence reads: CASRRAGNGQPQHF. CDR3 sequence (DNA): TGTGCCAGCCGGAGGGCCGGAAATGGTCAGCCCCAGCATTTT.

The rearrangement links TRBV28 to TRBJ2-4, with D tentatively TRBD1 or TRBD2 (5 bases each). The V end was cut by 8 bases, the J end by 1 base, with 18 bases between. Germline V gene data show CDR1 as MDHEN and CDR2 as SYDVKM. CDR3 length: 16 amino acids. The CDR3 reads CASGEGGWGAKNIQYF. In DNA form, the CDR3 reads TGTGCCAGCGGCGAAGGCGGTTGGGGGGCCAAAAACATTCAGTACTTC.

This clone was seen only once. The chain recombines TRBV28 with TRBJ2-2; perhaps TRBD1 as D (6 bases). Trimming took 5 bases from V and 0 from J, leaving 10 bases between them. CDR1 is MDHEN and CDR2 is SYDVKM in the germline V gene. The CDR3 consists of 15 residues. CDR3 coding DNA: TGTGCCAGCAGTCAACACAGGGCGAACACCGGGGAGCTGTTTTTT. Its translation: CASSQHRANTGELFF. The whole variable domain, remainder taken from reference TRBV28 and TRBJ2-2, is DVKVTQSSRYLVKRTGEKVFLECVQDMDHENMFWYRQDPGLGLRLIYFSYDVKMKEKGDIPEGYSVSREKKERFSLILESASTNQTSMYLCASSQHRANTGELFFGEGSRLTVL.

The CDR3 DNA reads TGTGCCAGCAGTCCCCCGGGGAAATTGGGCTACGAGCAGTACTTC. Translating it yields CASSPPGKLGYEQYF. This chain links TRBV28 with TRBJ2-7, with D perhaps TRBD2 (5 bases). Germline loops: CDR1 MDHEN, CDR2 SYDVKM. Trimming removed 5 bases at V and 3 bases at J, with 17 bases between. This CDR3 is built from 15 residues.

This clone was seen only once. The chain has TRBV28 and TRBJ1-2; D is perhaps TRBD1 (6 bases). Trimming took 5 bases from V and 3 from J, leaving 13 bases between them. The CDR3 is 14 residues long. Germline V lookup: CDR1 MDHEN, CDR2 SYDVKM. The chain's CDR3 is CASSPGQTHYGYTF. In DNA form, the CDR3 reads TGTGCCAGCAGTCCGGGACAAACACACTATGGCTACACCTTC.

This chain uses TRBV7-8 with TRBJ2-2, with D uncertain. The CDR3 runs to 13 residues. Germline lookup yields CDR1 SGHVS and CDR2 FQNEAQ. With 5 bases removed from V and 6 bases from J, the gap between germline ends came to 10 bases. The CDR3 nucleotides read TGTGCCAGCAGCGTGAGTCGGTCCGGGGAGCTGTTTTTT. Protein product: CASSVSRSGELFF.

J is TRBJ2-5 and V is TRBV7-6, with TRBD2 identical over 10 bases. The germline CDR1 and CDR2 sequences are SGHVS and FNYEAQ. V was pared by 1 base and J by 7 bases, with 18 bases of the junction left unmatched. The CDR3 loop spans 19 amino acids. DNA of the CDR3: TGTGCCAGCAGCTTAGAAGGCTGGGGTCTAGCGGGAGCCCTCCGGACCCAGTACTTC. Protein product: CASSLEGWGLAGALRTQYF.

The V call is TRBV5-1, the J call TRBJ1-1, with 9 bases matching TRBD1. V shed 0 bases, J shed 5 bases, and the junction held 5 bases outside the gene matches. The CDR3 covers 15 residues. CDR1 is SGHRS and CDR2 is YFSETQ in the germline V gene. In DNA form, the CDR3 reads TGCGCCAGCAGCTTGGACGGGACAGGGCTGACTGAAGCTTTCTTT. Translated: CASSLDGTGLTEAFF.

The chain is built from TRBV5-1 and TRBJ2-5, with 7 bases matching TRBD2. V was pared by 0 bases and J by 2 bases, with 7 bases of the junction left unmatched. Germline-derived CDR1 and CDR2 are SGHRS and YFSETQ. The CDR3 totals 16 residues. The CDR3 DNA follows: TGCGCCAGCAGCTTGGCCCCTTCTAGCGGACAAGAGACCCAGTACTTC. Translation: CASSLAPSSGQETQYF.

The chain links TRBV28 to TRBJ2-3; possibly TRBD2 for D (7 bases). The V gene lost 4 bases and the J gene lost 6 bases, with 23 bases spanning the gap. Germline CDR1 and CDR2: MDHEN and SYDVKM. There are 17 residues in the CDR3. CDR3 residues: CASSWYRQAGEIDTQYF. DNA of the CDR3: TGTGCCAGCAGTTGGTACCGACAGGCGGGAGAAATTGATACGCAGTATTTT.

The chain combines TRBV6-1 with TRBJ1-4, with D perhaps TRBD1 (6 bases). With 4 bases removed from V and 10 bases from J, the gap between germline ends came to 16 bases. CDR1 is MNHNS, CDR2 SASEGT, per germline. This CDR3 region has 14 residues. The CDR3 loop reads CASSVDPGGGKLFF. In nucleotides, the CDR3 is TGTGCCAGCAGTGTGGACCCAGGAGGGGGAAAACTGTTTTTT.

As concerns this clone: The junction departs from the called germline gene at one end, perhaps through a read error. The chain couples TRBV6-1 to TRBJ2-1; 9 positions agree with TRBD2. CDR1 is MNHNS and CDR2 is SASEGT in the germline V gene. This CDR3 is 16 amino acids long. The DNA of the CDR3 is TGTGCCAGCAGTGAAAGGAGGCTAGCGGGGAACAATGAGCGGTTCTTC. This sequence encodes CASSERRLAGNNERFF.

The chain combines TRBV28 with TRBJ1-4, with 9 bases identical to TRBD1. Trimming at V came to 2 bases and at J to 11 bases, leaving 9 bases not matched to a gene. The CDR3 extends over 15 amino acids. Germline lookup yields CDR1 MDHEN and CDR2 SYDVKM. CDR3 sequence: CASSLGDRAGYKLFF. CDR3 coding DNA: TGTGCCAGCAGTTTAGGGGACAGGGCAGGTTATAAACTGTTTTTT.

The rearrangement joins TRBV30 to TRBJ1-2; TRBD1 aligns across 9 bases. Germline CDR1 and CDR2: GTSNPN and SVGIG (reference sequence). V lost 4 bases, J lost 4 bases, and 4 bases stayed unmatched. This CDR3 comprises 13 residues. In DNA form, the CDR3 reads TGTGCCTGGAACAGGGGGCGCAGCTATGGCTACACCTTC. It translates to CAWNRGRSYGYTF. Drawing the rest from reference TRBV30 and TRBJ1-2, the complete variable domain is SQTIHQWPATLVQPVGSPLSLECTVEGTSNPNLYWYRQAAGRGLQLLFYSVGIGQISSEVPQNLSASRPQDRQFILSSKKLLLSDSGFYLCAWNRGRSYGYTFGSGTRLTVV.

This chain joins TRBV27 and TRBJ2-3; unclear D gene. V was clipped by 2 bases and J by 3 bases, with 9 bases between them. The CDR3 contains 14 residues. Germline V CDR1 and CDR2: MNHEY, SMNVEV (reference sequence). The CDR3 is CASSLSATTDTQYF. The CDR3 DNA reads TGTGCCAGCAGTTTAAGCGCTACTACAGATACGCAGTATTTT.

This clone was found a few times. The chain is built from TRBV28 and TRBJ1-5; unclear D gene. V gave up 2 bases and J gave up 2 bases, with 10 bases separating them. CDR1 and CDR2 from the germline V gene are MDHEN and SYDVKM. This CDR3 region has 15 residues. The CDR3 DNA follows: TGTGCCAGCAGTTTAGCTGGGTATGGCAATCAGCCCCAGCATTTT. It translates to CASSLAGYGNQPQHF.

The V gene is TRBV28, the J gene TRBJ1-2, with a weak D call TRBD1 (5 bases). V lost 6 bases and J lost 4, with 12 bases in between. Germline CDR1 MDHEN, CDR2 SYDVKM. CDR3 length: 13 amino acids. The CDR3 nucleotides are TGTGCCAGCAGACCCGGGACGCCCTATGGCTACACCTTC. Protein: CASRPGTPYGYTF.